This TCR beta chain stems from a study of spatial heterogeneity in lung cancer. Study-level findings and limits: Higher tumor mutation counts went along with higher counts of expanded intratumoral alpha and beta TCRs.

All TCR cDNA molecules were individually tagged with a unique molecular identifier. TCRdb analysed the 5' RACE reads with MiXCR anew, one entry per CDR3 protein. The table includes 9,100 or so distinct CDR3 sequences, around half detected once. There are 14 residues in the CDR3. V gave up 1 base and J gave up 7 bases; unmatched junction bases: 0. Germline-derived CDR1 and CDR2 are LNHNV and YYDKDF (reference sequence). There are a few counts of this clonotype. Its antigen is unidentified. Stated time point: sample taken at primary tumor resection. The V and J genes are TRBV15 and TRBJ1-6, with TRBD1 matching over 8 bases. The receptor's source is a female donor with early-stage non-small cell lung cancer. The specimen was lung tumor tissue, collected at surgery. In DNA, the CDR3 is TGTGCCACCAGCAGAGGGGACAGGAATTCACCCCTCCACTTT. Translation: CATSRGDRNSPLHF.